The next 22 T cell receptor beta chains were all read from a single sample in a study of cytomegalovirus exposure and HLA in healthy donors. The PCR contained 60 Vbeta and 13 Jbeta primers. Sequenced by immunoSEQ multiplex PCR; TCRdb stores in-frame clones only, minus some. This table has about 160,000 clones, approximately 80% appearing once. The sequenced material came from PBMCs. These receptors were taken from a man in his late teens or twenties in good health and CMV-seropositive.

The V and J genes are TRBV6-5 and TRBJ1-1; D is possibly TRBD1 (6 bases). V dropped 2 bases and J dropped 4 bases, with 11 bases sitting between them. This CDR3 comprises 14 residues. Looked up from germline, CDR1 is MNHEY and CDR2 is SVGAGI. Here the CDR3 DNA reads TGTGCCAGCAGTTACGGGGGGGCAGGCACTGAAGCTTTCTTT. Amino acid sequence: CASSYGGAGTEAFF.

V gene TRBV11-1 combines with J gene TRBJ2-3, with D uncertain. V shed 5 bases and J shed 9 bases, with 18 bases lying between them. The CDR3 sequence is 14 residues long. The germline CDR1 and CDR2 sequences are SGHAT and FQDESV (reference sequence). This CDR3 is CASSHPGEVDTQYF. Written as DNA, the CDR3 is TGTGCCAGCAGCCACCCCGGCGAGGTTGACACGCAGTATTTT.

The V gene is TRBV2, the J gene TRBJ1-5; D gene uncertain. V gave up 8 bases and J gave up 0 bases, with 11 bases separating them. The germline gives CDR1 SNHLY, CDR2 FYNNEI. The CDR3 runs to 14 residues. The CDR3 nucleotides are TGTGCCAGCGCCCGAGATTATAGCAATCAGCCCCAGCATTTT. It yields the protein CASARDYSNQPQHF.

V gene TRBV11-2 combines with J gene TRBJ1-1, with a possible D match to TRBD1 (5 bases). The CDR3 extends over 18 amino acids. Germline CDR1 reads SGHAT; CDR2 reads FQNNGV. V was clipped by 1 base and J by 0 bases, with 18 bases between them. CDR3 nucleotides: TGTGCCAGCAGCTTAGCGGCGCCCTCCCGGGGGATGAACACTGAAGCTTTCTTT. It yields the protein CASSLAAPSRGMNTEAFF.

This sequence joins TRBV30 and TRBJ2-5; 7 bases agree with TRBD1. The DNA end is more similar to TRBJ2-7, so the J call may be wrong. CDR1 and CDR2 from the germline V gene are GTSNPN and SVGIG (reference sequence). The CDR3 covers 12 residues. CDR3 residues: CAWTKGAHEQYF. CDR3 nucleotides: TGTGCCTGGACTAAGGGGGCCCACGAGCAGTACTTC.

The V and J genes are TRBV13 and TRBJ2-2; TRBD2 matches 7 bases. Trimming took 5 bases from V and 7 from J; bases not matched to a gene: 10. The CDR3 is 15 amino acids. Germline values: CDR1 PRHDT, CDR2 FYEKMQ (reference sequence). CDR3 sequence: CASSLGLSVDGELFF. The CDR3 region has the DNA TGTGCCAGCAGCCTGGGACTATCGGTTGACGGGGAGCTGTTTTTT.

This chain's CDR3 is CAISDRRANTGELFF. As DNA, the CDR3 is TGTGCCATCAGTGATAGGAGGGCGAACACCGGGGAGCTGTTTTTT. The V call is TRBV10-3, the J call TRBJ2-2; D perhaps matches TRBD2 (6 bases). The CDR3 runs to 15 residues. Looked up from germline, CDR1 is ENHRY and CDR2 is SYGVKD. V was cut by 3 bases and J by 0 bases, with 8 bases left in between.

The CDR3 loop reads CASSSTRDSQETQYF. The CDR3 region has the DNA TGTGCCAGCAGCAGTACCCGGGACAGTCAAGAGACCCAGTACTTC. The chain combines TRBV21-1 with TRBJ2-5; TRBD1 reflects the table's D call only, with no check against the DNA. TRBV21-1 is shown as a pseudogene. The CDR3 contains 15 residues.

This sequence joins TRBV7-9 and TRBJ2-5, with D possibly being TRBD1 (6 bases). The CDR3 sequence is 15 residues long. V shed 3 bases and J shed 6 bases, with 17 bases lying between them. Germline lookup yields CDR1 SEHNR and CDR2 FQNEAQ (reference sequence). This CDR3 is CASSFTDNRVQTQYF. CDR3 in DNA: TGTGCCAGCAGCTTCACAGACAACAGGGTTCAGACCCAGTACTTC.

The genes are TRBV29-1 and TRBJ2-7, with TRBD2 matching 7 bases. Germline CDR1 SQVTM, CDR2 ANQGSEA. With V trimmed by 0 bases and J by 3 bases, 8 bases remained unmatched. The CDR3 runs 15 residues. The CDR3 DNA reads TGCAGCGTTGAAGATTTCGCTAGCGGATACTACGAGCAGTACTTC. Protein sequence: CSVEDFASGYYEQYF.

As regards this clone: Sequence at one end of the junction differs from germline and may be a read error. The chain combines TRBV27 with TRBJ2-6; D may be TRBD1 (5 bases). Looked up from germline, CDR1 is MNHEY and CDR2 is SMNVEV (reference sequence). CDR3 length: 17 residues. CDR3: CASSTGRSHSGANGLTF. The CDR3 DNA follows: TGTGCCAGCAGTACCGGACGGTCTCACTCTGGGGCCAACGGCCTGACTTTC.

This chain connects TRBV13 to TRBJ2-2; 9 nucleotides line up with TRBD2. Germline V gene lookup returns CDR1 PRHDT and CDR2 FYEKMQ (reference sequence). The trim removed 3 bases at V and 3 bases at J, leaving 2 bases unmatched. The CDR3 is 15 amino acids. The chain's CDR3 is CASSFSGRDTGELFF. In DNA form, the CDR3 reads TGTGCCAGCAGCTTTAGCGGGAGAGACACCGGGGAGCTGTTTTTT.

This rearrangement joins TRBV2 to TRBJ2-3, with TRBD2 as a possible D gene (5 bases). The V end was cut by 3 bases, the J end by 7 bases, with 5 bases between. In germline, CDR1 is SNHLY, CDR2 FYNNEI. The CDR3 extends over 11 amino acids. The CDR3 DNA sequence: TGTGCCAGCAGTGACGGGAATACGCAGTATTTT. Residues: CASSDGNTQYF.

The sample holds one count of this clone. This chain joins TRBV9 and TRBJ2-2; 8 nucleotides match TRBD2. V was clipped by 0 bases and J by 5 bases; unmatched bases: 6. Germline V gene lookup returns CDR1 SGDLS and CDR2 YYNGEE. The CDR3 has 16 residues. In nucleotides, the CDR3 is TGTGCCAGCAGCGTAGCCCTAGCGGGTAGGACCGGGGAGCTGTTTTTT. Its translation is CASSVALAGRTGELFF. Full variable domain (missing parts from reference TRBV9 and TRBJ2-2): DSGVTQTPKHLITATGQRVTLRCSPRSGDLSVYWYQQSLDQGLQFLIQYYNGEERAKGNILERFSAQQFPDLHSELNLSSLELGDSALYFCASSVALAGRTGELFFGEGSRLTVL.

The V call is TRBV30, the J call TRBJ1-1; D gene ambiguous. CDR3 length: 12 residues. CDR1 GTSNPN and CDR2 SVGIG come from the germline V gene (reference sequence). The germline V and J ends were trimmed by 0 bases and 1 base, with 3 bases remaining between them. The CDR3 region is CAWSVWNTEAFF. The CDR3 region has the DNA TGTGCCTGGAGTGTCTGGAACACTGAAGCTTTCTTT.

V usage is TRBV2 and J usage is TRBJ1-1, with 10 bases fitting TRBD1. V shed 2 bases and J 10 bases; nucleotides not matched to a gene: 4. The germline CDR1 and CDR2 sequences are SNHLY and FYNNEI. The CDR3 is made up of 13 amino acids. This CDR3 reads CASSEYRDRGAFF. The DNA for the CDR3 is TGTGCCAGCAGTGAATATCGGGACAGGGGAGCTTTCTTT. Drawing the rest from reference TRBV2 and TRBJ1-1, the complete variable domain is EPEVTQTPSHQVTQMGQEVILRCVPISNHLYFYWYRQILGQKVEFLVSFYNNEISEKSEIFDDQFSVERPDGSNFTLKIRSTKLEDSAMYFCASSEYRDRGAFFGQGTRLTVV.

The CDR3 loop reads CASSLGTGAKEQYF. In DNA form, the CDR3 reads TGTGCCAGCAGCCTCGGGACAGGGGCGAAAGAGCAGTACTTC. This rearrangement joins TRBV13 to TRBJ2-7; 10 positions match TRBD1. V lost 5 bases to trimming and J lost 7 bases; unmatched junction nucleotides: 8. The CDR3 runs to 14 residues. Germline CDR1 PRHDT, CDR2 FYEKMQ (reference sequence).

The chain combines TRBV5-1 with TRBJ2-7; 7 bases fit TRBD2. Germline V lookup: CDR1 SGHRS, CDR2 YFSETQ. V lost 0 bases to trimming and J lost 0 bases; unmatched junction nucleotides: 12. The CDR3 length is 18 residues. CDR3: CASSLASGLRSSSYEQYF. For the CDR3, the DNA is TGCGCCAGCAGCTTGGCGTCGGGACTACGATCAAGCTCCTACGAGCAGTACTTC.

The count of this clone is one. The genes are TRBV11-2 and TRBJ2-7; possibly TRBD2 for D (6 bases). Germline V gene data show CDR1 as SGHAT and CDR2 as FQNNGV. V was pared by 0 bases and J by 3 bases, with 15 bases between. The CDR3 totals 16 residues. This chain's CDR3 is CASSLDGKRAFYEQYF. The DNA of the CDR3 is TGTGCCAGCAGCTTAGATGGGAAGCGGGCTTTCTACGAGCAGTACTTC.

J is TRBJ2-7 and V is TRBV6-5; D might be TRBD1 (6 bases). The CDR3 contains 15 residues. The V gene lost 0 bases and the J gene lost 0 bases, with 9 bases spanning the gap. CDR1 and CDR2 from the germline V gene are MNHEY and SVGAGI. The DNA of the CDR3 is TGTGCCAGCAGTTACTCGGAGGACAGCTCCTACGAGCAGTACTTC. This gives the protein CASSYSEDSSYEQYF.

The J gene is TRBJ2-3, the V gene TRBV18; maybe TRBD2 (6 bases). Trimming removed 2 bases at V and 0 bases at J, with 6 bases between. Germline CDR1 and CDR2: KGHSH and LQKENI. This CDR3 has 14 residues. As DNA, the CDR3 is TGTGCCAGCTCACCAAGCGGGAGCACAGATACGCAGTATTTT. This gives the protein CASSPSGSTDTQYF.

Only a few counts were recorded for this clone. V and J are TRBV19 and TRBJ2-7, with D perhaps TRBD1 (5 bases). CDR1 and CDR2 from the germline V gene are LNHDA and SQIVND (reference sequence). The CDR3 is made up of 16 amino acids. V lost 0 bases, J lost 5 bases, and 17 bases lay in between. CDR3 loop: CASSIDPWQGKNEQYF. The DNA of the CDR3 is TGTGCCAGTAGTATAGATCCTTGGCAGGGTAAAAACGAGCAGTACTTC. Supplemented by reference TRBV19 and TRBJ2-7, the full variable domain reads DGGITQSPKYLFRKEGQNVTLSCEQNLNHDAMYWYRQDPGQGLRLIYYSQIVNDFQKGDIAEGYSVSREKKESFPLTVTSAQKNPTAFYLCASSIDPWQGKNEQYFGPGTRLTVT.